What follows describes a single TCR beta chain. The antigen is unknown. CDR3 length: 15 amino acids. This specimen comes from a study of Ad26.COV2.S vaccination and SARS-CoV-2 variants. The sample's treatment: 19 received Ad26.COV2.S at low or high dose, single or two shots; five or six received placebo; per-sample allocation not given. Vaccine and placebo recipients were sampled on day 63 after the first injection. Repertoires were generated with immunoSEQ multiplex PCR, while TCRdb's copy carries only in-frame clones and drops some. Here the sample spans hundreds of thousands of clones, roughly 84% being singletons. Study-wide points: Once vaccination had occurred, spike-specific CD8+ and CD4+ T cell responses reportedly showed substantial breadth.

This sequence was found in a person between 18 and 65 years old who received the Ad26.COV2.S COVID-19 vaccine or a placebo. Sequencing used peripheral blood, obtained in a trial of Ad26.COV2.S vaccine versus placebo. This rearrangement joins TRBV21-1 to TRBJ2-5; the D call TRBD1 from the table was never checked on the DNA. TRBV21-1 is a pseudogene. DNA for the CDR3: TGTGCCAGCAGCAAAGGGGACAGGGTTCAAGAGACCCAGTACTTC. It translates to CASSKGDRVQETQYF.